A selection of T cell receptor beta chains follows, all from one sample in a study of immune aging and cytomegalovirus after organ transplant. A single record per CDR3 protein comes from TCRdb applying MiXCR to the single-cell sequencing reads. There are more than 20,000 distinct CDR3 sequences in the sample; more than 35% occur only once, and 25% to 30% lies in the top ten. These receptors' antigens are unknown. The sample in question was CMV peptide-activated CD4+ and CD8+ T cells sorted from blood, obtained at five time points, pooled. The origin of the receptors is a female donor who had a heart transplant and CMV viremia. CDR3s include the opening cysteine and the closing phenylalanine or tryptophan. A D gene is named only where the DNA matches it firmly.

d_call: .; v_call: TRBV7-2; cdr3_aa: CASSHAPTNEKLFF
d_call: .; v_call: TRBV10-3; cdr3_aa: CAISERGMAFF
d_call: .; v_call: TRBV29-1; cdr3_aa: CSVGSGPPSTDTQYF
d_call: .; v_call: TRBV30; cdr3_aa: CAWSVVGGYTF
d_call: TRBD1; v_call: TRBV27; cdr3_aa: CASTEYRGSTEAFF
d_call: .; v_call: TRBV30; cdr3_aa: CAWSQTAVGPQHF
d_call: .; v_call: TRBV28; cdr3_aa: CASSPGHPEGQPQHF
d_call: .; v_call: TRBV2; cdr3_aa: CASSFLATGELFF
d_call: .; v_call: TRBV14; cdr3_aa: CASSSDYEHLTYTQYF
d_call: .; v_call: TRBV5-1; cdr3_aa: CASSLAGGGGMPLHF
d_call: .; v_call: TRBV5-1; cdr3_aa: CASSFKGSTTDTQYF
d_call: TRBD1; v_call: TRBV4-1; cdr3_aa: CASSPSPTETGGSGGYTF
d_call: TRBD1; v_call: TRBV29-1; cdr3_aa: CSADPGTGETGELFF
d_call: .; v_call: TRBV18; cdr3_aa: CASSPVTGIFQETQYF
d_call: .; v_call: TRBV4-1; cdr3_aa: CASSPVWEGTGNTIYF
d_call: .; v_call: TRBV29-1; cdr3_aa: CSVVGSGRRFDTQYF
d_call: TRBD1; v_call: TRBV27; cdr3_aa: CASGTGDIYEQYF
d_call: .; v_call: TRBV11-2; cdr3_aa: CASSLEWAGEQFF
d_call: TRBD2; v_call: TRBV3-1; cdr3_aa: CASSQELAGTYEQYF
d_call: .; v_call: TRBV5-6; cdr3_aa: CASSLVAAGANVLTF
d_call: TRBD1; v_call: TRBV11-2; cdr3_aa: CASSPRQGTGELFF
d_call: .; v_call: TRBV28; cdr3_aa: CASSPTGRWQETQYF
d_call: .; v_call: TRBV12-3/TRBV12-4; cdr3_aa: CASSLALGLNTEAFF
d_call: TRBD2; v_call: TRBV6-5; cdr3_aa: CASSRRASGGIDTQYF
d_call: .; v_call: TRBV9; cdr3_aa: CASSPTGVSSYEQYF
d_call: .; v_call: TRBV13; cdr3_aa: CASTVRALSLNEAFF
d_call: .; v_call: TRBV7-9; cdr3_aa: CASSSSLAESYNEQFF
d_call: TRBD1; v_call: TRBV29-1; cdr3_aa: CSAERRDRAYNEQFF
d_call: TRBD2; v_call: TRBV29-1; cdr3_aa: CSVLPETSGAYNEQFF
d_call: TRBD2; v_call: TRBV24-1; cdr3_aa: CATSDSSRGLAETQYF
d_call: TRBD2; v_call: TRBV2; cdr3_aa: CASSEPGLAGGSYEQYF
d_call: .; v_call: TRBV12-3/TRBV12-4; cdr3_aa: CASSPTGIRQYGYTF
d_call: .; v_call: TRBV12-3/TRBV12-4; cdr3_aa: CASTLGDGSSYEQYF
d_call: .; v_call: TRBV18; cdr3_aa: CASSLGGPGEAFF
d_call: .; v_call: TRBV4-3; cdr3_aa: CASSQTVLQETQYF
d_call: .; v_call: TRBV5-6; cdr3_aa: CASSPGGRDSEQFF
d_call: TRBD1; v_call: TRBV5-1; cdr3_aa: CASSLAPVQGARDEQFF
d_call: TRBD2; v_call: TRBV7-2; cdr3_aa: CASSLKTGGGGTDTQYF
d_call: TRBD2; v_call: TRBV27; cdr3_aa: CASTIAGGSDTQYF
d_call: .; v_call: TRBV7-9; cdr3_aa: CASSFPAFF
d_call: .; v_call: TRBV11-3; cdr3_aa: CASSLDVGSSSSYNEQFF
d_call: TRBD1; v_call: TRBV30; cdr3_aa: CAWNRDRGTAFF
d_call: .; v_call: TRBV10-3; cdr3_aa: CAISEAGSQPQHF
d_call: .; v_call: TRBV18; cdr3_aa: CASSPPPAERSSYNEQFF
d_call: .; v_call: TRBV4-2; cdr3_aa: CASSQGSGSGFDSNQPQHF
d_call: .; v_call: TRBV2; cdr3_aa: CATQGQSYNSPLHF
d_call: TRBD2; v_call: TRBV7-9; cdr3_aa: CASSLRNGLAARGHAYNEQFF
d_call: .; v_call: TRBV27; cdr3_aa: CASSLSTGASRGYTF
d_call: TRBD1; v_call: TRBV5-5; cdr3_aa: CASSFRGDSNQPQHF
d_call: .; v_call: TRBV12-3/TRBV12-4; cdr3_aa: CASSPGLGTDTQYF
d_call: .; v_call: TRBV12-3/TRBV12-4; cdr3_aa: CASSQNSGNTIYF